Listed below are T cell receptor beta chains from one sample, sequenced in a study of early T cells in non-severe SARS-CoV-2 infection. TCRdb passed the 5' RACE reads through MiXCR, listing each CDR3 protein once. The sample contains around 50,000 distinct CDR3 sequences, around 12% of which appear only once. Material: whole blood. The receptor set was obtained from an adult who was a healthcare worker with PCR-confirmed SARS-CoV-2 infection or an uninfected control (not recorded which). CDR3s include the opening cysteine and the closing phenylalanine or tryptophan. Fields, in order: J gene, V gene, clone size, D gene, CDR3 protein, CDR3 DNA. The D gene is left open where the match is weak. For some rows the clone size is stated as once, few or many, or as a class when expanded; others skip it.

j_call: TRBJ2-2
v_call: TRBV7-9
clone_size: .
d_call: TRBD1
cdr3_aa: CASSPTGGRTGELFF
cdr3_nt: TGTGCCAGCAGCCCAACAGGGGGCCGCACCGGGGAGCTGTTTTTT

j_call: TRBJ1-5
v_call: TRBV5-1
clone_size: .
d_call: .
cdr3_aa: CASSLALNQPQHF
cdr3_nt: TGCGCCAGCAGCTTGGCCTTGAACCAGCCCCAGCATTTT

j_call: TRBJ2-1
v_call: TRBV20-1
clone_size: .
d_call: TRBD2
cdr3_aa: CSTGTRSYNEQFF
cdr3_nt: TGCAGCACCGGGACTAGAAGCTACAATGAGCAGTTCTTC

j_call: TRBJ2-7
v_call: TRBV19
clone_size: few
d_call: .
cdr3_aa: CASSRTGTGGGEQYF
cdr3_nt: TGTGCCAGTAGCAGAACCGGGACAGGCGGGGGTGAGCAGTACTTC

j_call: TRBJ2-7
v_call: TRBV5-4
clone_size: few
d_call: .
cdr3_aa: CASSWSGFSYEQYF
cdr3_nt: TGTGCCAGCAGCTGGTCGGGCTTCTCCTACGAGCAGTACTTC

j_call: TRBJ2-1
v_call: TRBV14
clone_size: many
d_call: .
cdr3_aa: CASSQVGRDHNEQFF
cdr3_nt: TGTGCCAGCAGCCAAGTGGGGCGGGATCACAATGAGCAGTTCTTC

j_call: TRBJ2-1
v_call: TRBV20-1
clone_size: many
d_call: TRBD2
cdr3_aa: CSAPALAGGSYNEQFF
cdr3_nt: TGCAGTGCCCCGGCCCTAGCGGGAGGGTCCTACAATGAGCAGTTCTTC

j_call: TRBJ1-4
v_call: TRBV3-1
clone_size: many
d_call: .
cdr3_aa: CASSQDGGEKLFF
cdr3_nt: TGTGCCAGCAGCCAAGACGGGGGGGAAAAACTGTTTTTT

j_call: TRBJ2-5
v_call: TRBV7-2
clone_size: .
d_call: .
cdr3_aa: CASSPYRRAETQYF
cdr3_nt: TGTGCCAGCAGCCCTTATCGGAGGGCGGAGACCCAGTACTTC

j_call: TRBJ2-1
v_call: TRBV10-3
clone_size: few
d_call: TRBD1
cdr3_aa: CAISEQDRGGLQFF
cdr3_nt: TGTGCCATCAGTGAACAAGACAGGGGGGGCTTGCAGTTCTTC

j_call: TRBJ1-2
v_call: TRBV6-1
clone_size: few
d_call: TRBD1
cdr3_aa: CASSELIGGSTYGYTF
cdr3_nt: TGTGCCAGCAGTGAATTAATAGGGGGCTCTACCTATGGCTACACCTTC

j_call: TRBJ2-2
v_call: TRBV14
clone_size: .
d_call: .
cdr3_aa: CASSQGTGELFF
cdr3_nt: TGTGCCAGCAGCCAAGGGACCGGGGAGCTGTTTTTT

j_call: TRBJ1-6
v_call: TRBV24-1
clone_size: few
d_call: .
cdr3_aa: CATSDPSDGPNSPLHF
cdr3_nt: TGTGCCACCAGTGACCCCTCCGACGGACCGAATTCACCCCTCCACTTT

j_call: TRBJ2-7
v_call: TRBV5-4
clone_size: few
d_call: TRBD2
cdr3_aa: CASSLRASGAVGEQYF
cdr3_nt: TGTGCCAGCAGCTTGAGGGCTAGCGGGGCCGTCGGGGAGCAGTACTTC

j_call: TRBJ1-1
v_call: TRBV18
clone_size: many
d_call: .
cdr3_aa: CASSPDRLNTEAFF
cdr3_nt: TGTGCCAGCTCACCCGACAGGTTGAACACTGAAGCTTTCTTT

j_call: TRBJ1-2
v_call: TRBV2
clone_size: .
d_call: TRBD1
cdr3_aa: CASSVGTGDTYGYTF
cdr3_nt: TGTGCCAGCAGTGTCGGGACAGGGGACACCTATGGCTACACCTTC

j_call: TRBJ2-1
v_call: TRBV4-1
clone_size: .
d_call: .
cdr3_aa: CASSLRAASYNEQFF
cdr3_nt: TGCGCCAGCAGCCTCAGAGCTGCCTCCTACAATGAGCAGTTCTTC

j_call: TRBJ1-6
v_call: TRBV27
clone_size: few
d_call: .
cdr3_aa: CATRKAAGSPSPLHF
cdr3_nt: TGTGCCACCCGCAAGGCGGCAGGGTCCCCTTCACCCCTCCACTTT

j_call: TRBJ2-7
v_call: TRBV7-2
clone_size: .
d_call: TRBD1
cdr3_aa: CASSLGQGLYEQYF
cdr3_nt: TGTGCCAGCAGCCTCGGACAGGGACTCTACGAGCAGTACTTC

j_call: TRBJ2-2
v_call: TRBV6-1
clone_size: many
d_call: TRBD2
cdr3_aa: CASSEDGGLAGVTGELFF
cdr3_nt: TGTGCCAGCAGTGAAGATGGAGGACTAGCGGGGGTCACCGGGGAGCTGTTTTTT

j_call: TRBJ2-7
v_call: TRBV9
clone_size: .
d_call: .
cdr3_aa: CASSITGTETYEQYF
cdr3_nt: TGTGCCAGCAGCATTACCGGGACTGAGACCTACGAGCAGTACTTC

j_call: TRBJ1-3
v_call: TRBV4-1
clone_size: .
d_call: .
cdr3_aa: CASSQDQVLGAGNTIYF
cdr3_nt: TGCGCCAGCAGCCAAGATCAGGTGCTTGGAGCCGGAAACACCATATATTTT

j_call: TRBJ1-2
v_call: TRBV7-2
clone_size: many
d_call: .
cdr3_aa: CASRRLAGGGYTF
cdr3_nt: TGTGCCAGCAGAAGGCTTGCGGGGGGAGGCTACACCTTC

j_call: TRBJ1-5
v_call: TRBV27
clone_size: many
d_call: .
cdr3_aa: CASSLSMGGLNQPQHF
cdr3_nt: TGTGCCAGCAGTTTATCGATGGGGGGGTTAAATCAGCCCCAGCATTTT

j_call: TRBJ2-7
v_call: TRBV5-1
clone_size: many
d_call: .
cdr3_aa: CASTLQGGYEQYF
cdr3_nt: TGCGCCAGCACCTTACAGGGGGGGTACGAGCAGTACTTC

j_call: TRBJ1-5
v_call: TRBV30
clone_size: few
d_call: .
cdr3_aa: CAWSVGGGASNQPQHF
cdr3_nt: TGTGCCTGGAGTGTAGGAGGGGGAGCGAGCAATCAGCCCCAGCATTTT

j_call: TRBJ1-5
v_call: TRBV20-1
clone_size: .
d_call: TRBD1
cdr3_aa: CSARGQGSQPQHF
cdr3_nt: TGCAGTGCTAGAGGACAGGGGAGCCAGCCCCAGCATTTT

j_call: TRBJ2-1
v_call: TRBV7-2
clone_size: many
d_call: TRBD2
cdr3_aa: CASSLEGTSGRHHNEQFF
cdr3_nt: TGTGCCAGCAGCTTAGAGGGGACTAGCGGGAGGCATCACAATGAGCAGTTCTTC

j_call: TRBJ2-1
v_call: TRBV2
clone_size: few
d_call: .
cdr3_aa: CASSERANEQFF
cdr3_nt: TGTGCCAGCAGTGAAAGAGCGAATGAGCAGTTCTTC

j_call: TRBJ2-7
v_call: TRBV27
clone_size: .
d_call: TRBD2
cdr3_aa: CATGTSIYEQYF
cdr3_nt: TGTGCCACCGGGACTAGCATATACGAGCAGTACTTC

j_call: TRBJ2-1
v_call: TRBV3-1
clone_size: many
d_call: .
cdr3_aa: CASSQARVGEQFF
cdr3_nt: TGTGCCAGCAGCCAAGCGCGTGTCGGTGAGCAGTTCTTC

j_call: TRBJ1-2
v_call: TRBV27
clone_size: .
d_call: .
cdr3_aa: CASSLTTNYGYTF
cdr3_nt: TGTGCCAGCAGTTTGACAACTAACTATGGCTACACCTTC

j_call: TRBJ2-5
v_call: TRBV18
clone_size: many
d_call: .
cdr3_aa: CASSPHRDDPRRTQYF
cdr3_nt: TGTGCCAGCTCACCTCACCGGGACGACCCACGCAGGACCCAGTACTTC

j_call: TRBJ2-4
v_call: TRBV6-1
clone_size: .
d_call: .
cdr3_aa: CASMAGLAKNIQYF
cdr3_nt: TGTGCCAGCATGGCAGGTCTAGCCAAAAACATTCAGTACTTC

j_call: TRBJ2-7
v_call: TRBV15
clone_size: few
d_call: .
cdr3_aa: CATSSHGSYEQYF
cdr3_nt: TGTGCCACCAGCTCCCATGGGTCCTACGAGCAGTACTTC

j_call: TRBJ1-1
v_call: TRBV18
clone_size: many
d_call: .
cdr3_aa: CASSPRGRNTEAFF
cdr3_nt: TGTGCCAGCTCACCAAGGGGACGGAACACTGAAGCTTTCTTT

j_call: TRBJ2-2
v_call: TRBV7-6
clone_size: .
d_call: TRBD2
cdr3_aa: CASSLGGRNTGELFF
cdr3_nt: TGTGCCAGCAGCTTAGGCGGGAGAAATACCGGGGAGCTGTTTTTT

j_call: TRBJ2-1
v_call: TRBV18
clone_size: many
d_call: .
cdr3_aa: CASSPLGGAGIGNEQFF
cdr3_nt: TGTGCCAGCTCACCTCTGGGGGGAGCGGGCATTGGAAATGAGCAGTTCTTC

j_call: TRBJ2-5
v_call: TRBV6-5
clone_size: .
d_call: .
cdr3_aa: CASSQIGTEETQYF
cdr3_nt: TGTGCCAGCAGTCAAATCGGGACTGAAGAGACCCAGTACTTC

j_call: TRBJ2-2
v_call: TRBV20-1
clone_size: .
d_call: .
cdr3_aa: CSAPRHGELFF
cdr3_nt: TGCAGTGCTCCTCGCCACGGGGAGCTGTTTTTT

j_call: TRBJ1-1
v_call: TRBV7-9
clone_size: few
d_call: .
cdr3_aa: CASSPRATEAFF
cdr3_nt: TGTGCCAGCAGCCCTAGGGCTACTGAAGCTTTCTTT

j_call: TRBJ2-3
v_call: TRBV2
clone_size: many
d_call: TRBD2
cdr3_aa: CASTIGLVRTDTQYF
cdr3_nt: TGTGCCAGCACAATAGGACTAGTTAGAACAGATACGCAGTATTTT

j_call: TRBJ1-1
v_call: TRBV28
clone_size: many
d_call: TRBD1
cdr3_aa: CASSYTGTGSAEVFF
cdr3_nt: TGTGCCAGCAGTTACACCGGGACAGGGTCGGCTGAAGTTTTCTTT

j_call: TRBJ1-3
v_call: TRBV28
clone_size: few
d_call: .
cdr3_aa: CASTLQGGVAGNTIYF
cdr3_nt: TGTGCCAGCACCCTCCAAGGGGGGGTAGCTGGAAACACCATATATTTT

j_call: TRBJ2-1
v_call: TRBV20-1
clone_size: .
d_call: TRBD2
cdr3_aa: CSAAGGLAGVNEQFF
cdr3_nt: TGCAGTGCCGCCGGAGGTCTAGCGGGAGTCAATGAGCAGTTCTTC

j_call: TRBJ2-7
v_call: TRBV21-1
clone_size: many
d_call: .
cdr3_aa: CASRTDGGARGKGSYEQYF
cdr3_nt: TGTGCCAGCAGAACTGACGGCGGGGCCAGGGGGAAAGGGTCCTACGAGCAGTACTTC

j_call: TRBJ2-3
v_call: TRBV7-9
clone_size: many
d_call: TRBD1
cdr3_aa: CASSRQGSTDTQYF
cdr3_nt: TGTGCCAGCAGTCGACAGGGAAGCACAGATACGCAGTATTTT

j_call: TRBJ2-3
v_call: TRBV5-1
clone_size: .
d_call: TRBD1
cdr3_aa: CASGLSTGGLTDTQYF
cdr3_nt: TGCGCCAGCGGGCTTTCGACAGGGGGCCTTACAGATACGCAGTATTTT